This TCR beta chain comes out of a study of T cells in Graves' hyperthyroidism and ophthalmopathy. Study information: Upon initial diagnosis and before any treatment, peripheral blood was collected. Study-wide results and caveats: Appearing also in blood were most of the thyroid clonotypes expanded above 0.001. Stable hyperthyroidism and ophthalmopathy were separated using 13 V-J signatures.

Researchers took RNA transcripts and amplified the TCR beta CDR3 regions from them. With the HTBI primer set, the TCR CDR3 went through a first round of RT-PCR. TCRdb redid the calling of the multiplex PCR reads with MiXCR, one entry per CDR3 protein. Of hundreds of thousands of distinct CDR3 sequences listed, approximately 20% were seen once; the top ten hold about 60%. This clonotype has a handful of counts. Antigen unknown. The ends were cut back, 2 bases at V and 5 bases at J, with 16 bases in the middle. Germline assignment: CDR1 SGDLS and CDR2 YYNGEE. This CDR3 comprises 15 residues. The specimen sequenced was blood. This TCR was sampled from a man aged 25-45 years with Graves' ophthalmopathy. The chain links TRBV9 to TRBJ2-5; D is undetermined. In DNA form, the CDR3 reads TGTGCCAGCAGCGTGTCATTCTCTGTTCTGGAGACCCAGTACTTC. Amino acid sequence: CASSVSFSVLETQYF.